This T cell receptor (beta chain) is from a study of neurological immune-mediated disorders. J lost 6 bases, V lost 2 bases, and 4 bases had no gene match. Germline V lookup: CDR1 GTSNPN, CDR2 SVGIG (reference sequence). The CDR3 is made up of 13 amino acids. TCRdb reanalysed the 5' RACE reads using MiXCR and keeps one entry per CDR3 protein. The sample lists more than 55,000 distinct CDR3 sequences; less than 10% were seen once. Time point here: longitudinal time-point 2. This clonotype was recorded many times. This sequence was found in a man aged 30-40 years in good health. The chain is built from TRBV30 and TRBJ1-2, with 9 bases identical to TRBD1. The sequenced sample was PBMCs. CDR3 sequence: CAWSQDRGDGYTF. In nucleotides, the CDR3 is TGTGCCTGGAGTCAGGACAGGGGAGATGGCTACACCTTC.